This T cell receptor (beta chain) was sequenced during a study of blood T cell repertoires in COVID-19. Deletions cut 0 bases from V and 17 bases from J, with 16 bases between. CDR3 length equals 13 residues. Germline CDR1 reads MGHRA; CDR2 reads YSYEKL. This clone is a singleton in its sample. Libraries were prepared by immunoSEQ multiplex PCR; TCRdb keeps only in-frame clonotypes and omits some of them. The sample records approximately 89,000 clones, about 90% being singletons. This receptor was identified in a man between 65 and 85 years old with acute or convalescent COVID-19. This rearrangement joins TRBV4-1 to TRBJ2-2; maybe TRBD1 (5 bases). The sample consisted of peripheral blood. CDR3 loop: CASSQDMTDTYFF. The CDR3 coding sequence is TGCGCCAGCAGCCAAGATATGACAGATACATATTTTTTT.